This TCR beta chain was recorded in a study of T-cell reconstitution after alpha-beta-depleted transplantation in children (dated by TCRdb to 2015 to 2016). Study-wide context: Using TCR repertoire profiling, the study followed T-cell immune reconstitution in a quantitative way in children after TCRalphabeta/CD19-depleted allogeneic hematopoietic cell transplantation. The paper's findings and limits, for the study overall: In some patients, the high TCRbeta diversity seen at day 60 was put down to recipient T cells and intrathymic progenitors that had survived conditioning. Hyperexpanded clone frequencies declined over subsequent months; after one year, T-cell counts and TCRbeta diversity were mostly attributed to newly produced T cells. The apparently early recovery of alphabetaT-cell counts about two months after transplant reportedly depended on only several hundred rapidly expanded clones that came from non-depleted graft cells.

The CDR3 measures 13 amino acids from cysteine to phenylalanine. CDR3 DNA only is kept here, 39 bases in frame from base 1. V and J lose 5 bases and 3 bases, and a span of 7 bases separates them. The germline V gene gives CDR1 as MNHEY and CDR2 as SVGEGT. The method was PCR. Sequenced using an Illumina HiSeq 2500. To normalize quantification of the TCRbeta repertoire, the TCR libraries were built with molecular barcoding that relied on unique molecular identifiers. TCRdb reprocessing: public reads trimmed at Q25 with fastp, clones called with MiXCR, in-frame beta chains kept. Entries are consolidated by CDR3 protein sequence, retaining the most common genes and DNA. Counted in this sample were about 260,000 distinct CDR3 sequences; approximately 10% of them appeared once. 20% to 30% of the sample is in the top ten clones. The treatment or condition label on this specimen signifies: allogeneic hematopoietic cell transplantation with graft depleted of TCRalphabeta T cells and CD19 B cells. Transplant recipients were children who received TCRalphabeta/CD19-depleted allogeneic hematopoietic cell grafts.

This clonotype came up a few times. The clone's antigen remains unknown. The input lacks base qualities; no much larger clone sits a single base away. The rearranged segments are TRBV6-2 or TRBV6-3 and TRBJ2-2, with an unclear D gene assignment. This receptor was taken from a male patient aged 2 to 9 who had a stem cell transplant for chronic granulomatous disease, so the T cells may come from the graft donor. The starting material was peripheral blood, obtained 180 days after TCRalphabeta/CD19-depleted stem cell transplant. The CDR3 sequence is CASSTDYTGELFF. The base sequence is TGTGCCAGCAGTACAGATTACACCGGGGAGCTGTTTTTT.